These 21 T cell receptor beta chains came from one sample sequenced in a study of T cells in Graves' hyperthyroidism and ophthalmopathy. What was amplified from RNA transcripts were TCR beta CDR3 regions. The study used the HTBI primer set for a first-round RT-PCR of the TCR CDR3. A single record per CDR3 protein comes from TCRdb applying MiXCR to the multiplex PCR reads. The sample shows hundreds of thousands of distinct CDR3 sequences, approximately 15% of them seen only once. The sequencing input was blood. Source of these receptors: a man between 18 and 29 years old with Graves' ophthalmopathy.

This clonotype was counted only a few times. A junction end diverges from the germline sequence, so it may reflect a read error. V gene TRBV14 combines with J gene TRBJ1-2; TRBD1 matches 10 bases. The CDR3 has 15 residues. Per germline, CDR1 SGHDN and CDR2 FVKESK. The CDR3 spells CASSHWDRGNYDYTF. The CDR3 DNA follows: TGTGCCAGCAGCCATTGGGACAGGGGAAACTATGACTACACCTTC. The full variable domain, with the rest looked up from reference TRBV14 and TRBJ1-2, is EAGVTQFPSHSVIEKGQTVTLRCDPISGHDNLYWYRRVMGKEIKFLLHFVKESKQDESGMPNNRFLAERTGGTYSTLKVQPAELEDSGVYFCASSHWDRGNYDYTFGSGTRLTVV.

This clonotype was counted many times. The chain combines TRBV3-1 with TRBJ2-7; D remains ambiguous. CDR3 length: 14 amino acids. Germline V gene lookup returns CDR1 LGHDT and CDR2 YNNKEL (reference sequence). Trimming removed 4 bases from V and 7 bases from J, with 17 bases in between. CDR3 coding DNA: TGTGCCAGCAGCCGAATTGCGACCATGCAGGAGCAGTACTTC. This gives the protein CASSRIATMQEQYF.

The CDR3 loop reads CASSYFRVGQGARKTQYF. For the CDR3, the DNA is TGTGCCAGCAGTTACTTTCGTGTAGGACAGGGGGCTCGAAAGACCCAGTACTTC. This chain joins TRBV6-9 and TRBJ2-5, with TRBD1 identical over 11 bases. Trimming at V came to 3 bases and at J to 6 bases, leaving 15 bases not matched to a gene. Germline V lookup: CDR1 MNHGY, CDR2 SVAAGI. CDR3 size: 18 residues.

J is TRBJ2-7 and V is TRBV11-2, with 10 bases aligning to TRBD1. The ends lost 5 bases at V and 5 bases at J; junction bases unmatched: 12. Germline loops: CDR1 SGHAT, CDR2 FQNNGV. CDR3 length: 16 amino acids. CDR3 sequence reads: CASSPSPGTGDHEQYF. The CDR3 DNA is TGTGCCAGCAGCCCCTCCCCCGGGACAGGGGACCACGAGCAGTACTTC.

This clonotype was seen ten or more times. The J gene is TRBJ2-5, the V gene TRBV27, with 8 nucleotides matching TRBD1. The V gene end was trimmed by 4 bases and the J gene end by 5 bases; junction bases not matched to a gene: 6. In germline, CDR1 is MNHEY, CDR2 SMNVEV (reference sequence). The CDR3 length is 14 residues. CDR3 bases: TGTGCCAGCAGTTCCCCACACAGGGGGGAGACCCAGTACTTC. Amino acids: CASSSPHRGETQYF.

The gene calls are TRBV2 and TRBJ2-1; the D gene is possibly TRBD2 (6 bases). CDR1 and CDR2 from the germline V gene are SNHLY and FYNNEI. Between the trimmed V and J ends, which lost 7 bases and 12 bases, there was a span of 28 bases. This CDR3 contains 16 residues. In DNA, the CDR3 is TGTGCCAGCACCGCCTCCCGGGACTTTCTTTTCATCGCGCAGTTCTTC. It encodes CASTASRDFLFIAQFF.

The sample holds many counts of this clonotype. This chain joins TRBV10-1 and TRBJ2-7; no reliable D call. Looked up from germline, CDR1 is WNHNN and CDR2 is SYGVQD (reference sequence). This CDR3 has 13 residues. V shed 10 bases and J shed 5 bases, with 18 bases lying between them. DNA of the CDR3: TGCGCCACCACGACCGGCATAGGTCACGAGCAGTACTTC. This sequence encodes CATTTGIGHEQYF.

This clonotype occurred many times. This chain links TRBV18 with TRBJ1-6; 8 bases agree with TRBD1. Germline CDR1 KGHSH, CDR2 LQKENI. With 4 bases clipped from V and 6 bases from J, the junction kept 5 bases outside the gene matches. The CDR3 has 15 residues. CDR3 in amino acids: CASSRGTGVNSPLHF. The CDR3 nucleotides read TGTGCCAGCTCACGAGGGACAGGAGTTAATTCACCCCTCCACTTT.

This clonotype was recorded a few times. This chain connects TRBV5-6 to TRBJ1-6; D gene unclear. Germline CDR1 and CDR2: SGHDT and YYEEEE. The CDR3 is made up of 17 amino acids. The V end was cut by 0 bases, the J end by 0 bases, with 10 bases between. CDR3 sequence: CASSLAKTDSYNSPLHF. CDR3 DNA: TGTGCCAGCAGCTTGGCCAAGACTGACTCCTATAATTCACCCCTCCACTTT.

This clonotype was counted a few times. The chain carries TRBV12-3 or TRBV12-4 and TRBJ1-5, with D possibly TRBD1 on 6 matching bases. This CDR3 has 15 residues. Trimming took off 3 bases at V and 7 bases at J, with 16 bases between the two ends. CDR3 residues: CASSFMGQGKQPQHF. The CDR3 nucleotides are TGTGCCAGCAGTTTTATGGGGCAGGGGAAGCAGCCCCAGCATTTT.

This clonotype was recorded at least ten times. The chain recombines TRBV11-2 with TRBJ2-1, with 12 bases that match TRBD2. From germline, CDR1 is SGHAT and CDR2 FQNNGV. The CDR3 totals 17 residues. The trim removed 4 bases at V and 4 bases at J, leaving 8 bases unmatched. The CDR3 loop is CASSSGLAGLGYNEQFF. CDR3 in DNA: TGTGCCAGCAGCTCGGGACTAGCGGGCCTAGGTTACAATGAGCAGTTCTTC.

Many counts were recorded for this clonotype. The rearrangement links TRBV3-1 to TRBJ1-6; no reliable D call. The CDR3 contains 13 residues. The V end was cut by 0 bases, the J end by 7 bases, with 4 bases between. From germline, CDR1 is LGHDT and CDR2 YNNKEL (reference sequence). The CDR3 DNA follows: TGTGCCAGCAGCCAAGAGGAGAATTCACCCCTCCACTTT. Translated: CASSQEENSPLHF.

This clonotype occurred many times. V usage is TRBV11-2 and J usage is TRBJ2-3; 9 bases are shared with TRBD2. Per the germline V gene, CDR1 is SGHAT and CDR2 is FQNNGV. The CDR3 has 16 amino acids. With V trimmed by 4 bases and J by 1 base, 6 bases remained unmatched. CDR3 sequence (DNA): TGTGCCAGCAGCTCCAATAGCGGGGGAGGCACAGATACGCAGTATTTT. Protein product: CASSSNSGGGTDTQYF.

This clonotype was counted many times. The chain joins TRBV20-1 to TRBJ2-1, with 14 positions matching TRBD2. CDR3 length: 14 amino acids. Germline loops: CDR1 DFQATT, CDR2 SNEGSKA (reference sequence). After removal of 3 bases from V and 9 bases from J, the junction contained 4 bases not matched to a gene. As DNA, the CDR3 is TGCAGTGCTAGCAAAGGACTAGCGGGAGGTGAGCAGTTCTTC. Amino acid sequence: CSASKGLAGGEQFF.

This clonotype was detected many times. The chain combines TRBV7-2 with TRBJ2-3; D is uncertain. This CDR3 is built from 13 residues. V was clipped by 4 bases and J by 4 bases, with 9 bases between them. Germline V lookup: CDR1 SGHTA, CDR2 FQGNSA. This chain's CDR3 is CASSSQAPDTQYF. DNA of the CDR3: TGTGCCAGCAGCTCTCAAGCTCCAGATACGCAGTATTTT.

The chain recombines TRBV6-1 with TRBJ2-5, with a tentative D call TRBD1 (6 bases). The V gene lost 5 bases and the J gene lost 7 bases, with 17 bases spanning the gap. CDR1 is MNHNS and CDR2 is SASEGT in the germline V gene. This CDR3 spans 14 amino acids. CDR3 residues: CASSIRDTLGTQYF. The CDR3 DNA reads as TGTGCCAGCAGTATCCGGGACACCCTAGGGACCCAGTACTTC.

On this clonotype itself: With a much larger clone just one base away, this may be a read error. This chain uses TRBV29-1 with TRBJ1-2; maybe TRBD1 (5 bases). Germline lookup yields CDR1 SQVTM and CDR2 ANQGSEA. This CDR3 is built from 13 residues. The CDR3 DNA is TGCAGCGTTGAAGTATCAAGGGGCGTTGGCGACACCTTC. Translating it yields CSVEVSRGVGDTF.

This clonotype was found many times. The J gene is TRBJ2-7, the V gene TRBV5-1; 7 bases agree with TRBD1. The CDR3 is 14 residues long. V dropped 7 bases and J dropped 3; count of bases not matched to a gene: 10. Germline values: CDR1 SGHRS, CDR2 YFSETQ. CDR3 coding DNA: TGCGCCAGCGCGCCGGGACAGCCGCGCTACGAGCAGTACTTC. This gives the protein CASAPGQPRYEQYF.

This clonotype has at least ten counts. The chain uses TRBV12-3 or TRBV12-4 and TRBJ2-3; D ambiguous. Trimming left V 5 bases short and J 2 bases short, with 8 bases between. This CDR3 is built from 13 residues. CDR3 residues: CASSLRATDTQYF. In DNA form, the CDR3 reads TGTGCCAGCAGTCTCCGGGCCACAGATACGCAGTATTTT.

The chain recombines TRBV20-1 with TRBJ1-5; D gene ambiguous. The germline V gene encodes CDR1 DFQATT and CDR2 SNEGSKA (reference sequence). With 3 bases removed from V and 2 bases from J, the gap between germline ends came to 11 bases. This CDR3 has 14 residues. This CDR3 is CSASLGHGNQPQHF. In DNA, the CDR3 is TGCAGTGCTAGCCTTGGGCATGGCAATCAGCCCCAGCATTTT.

At least ten counts were recorded for this clonotype. The CDR3 region is CASSLRGLGLNEQFF. The DNA for the CDR3 is TGTGCCAGCAGCCTGCGGGGGCTGGGTCTCAATGAGCAGTTCTTC. The chain uses TRBV7-9 and TRBJ2-1; D possibly corresponds to TRBD2 (7 bases). The CDR3 has 15 residues. Trimming shortened V by 5 bases and J by 6 bases, and 17 bases separated the two germline ends. The V gene's germline CDR1 is SEHNR and CDR2 FQNEAQ (reference sequence).